This T cell receptor beta chain was sequenced for a study of kidney transplant recipient with SARS-CoV-2 infection. TCRdb re-called the reads with MiXCR, one entry per CDR3 protein. In the table there are about 250,000 distinct CDR3 sequences, under 30% of which are singletons. This clonotype was seen many times. Trimming cost V 4 bases and J 8 bases, with 19 bases left between them. Germline values: CDR1 SGHNT, CDR2 YYREEE (reference sequence). CDR3 length: 15 amino acids. V is TRBV5-4 and J is TRBJ1-3, with D unresolved. The sequences come from a blood sample, collected at baseline and on day 111 from a kidney transplant recipient. The receptor comes from a male patient between 25 and 40 years old who had COVID-19 and was a kidney transplant recipient. The T cells may partly be graft donor cells. CDR3 nucleotide sequence: TGTGCCAGCAGCCTTTTTGGGTCTCTTCAAGACACCATATATTTT. Encoded protein: CASSLFGSLQDTIYF.